A single sample gave rise to the 8 T cell receptor beta chains below, sequenced in a study of early T cells in non-severe SARS-CoV-2 infection. TCRdb called the 5' RACE reads again in MiXCR, with one record for every CDR3 protein. The table has roughly 100,000 distinct CDR3 sequences, approximately 13% seen once. Material: whole blood. All receptors derive from an adult who was a healthcare worker with PCR-confirmed SARS-CoV-2 infection or an uninfected control (not recorded which).

This clonotype showed up many times. The gene calls are TRBV11-2 and TRBJ2-1, with 8 bases aligning to TRBD2. Germline assignment: CDR1 SGHAT and CDR2 FQNNGV. The CDR3 covers 17 residues. The junction had 9 bases not matched to a gene; V was cut back by 5 bases and J by 0 bases. CDR3 in DNA: TGTGCCAGCAGCGGGAGCGGGGGCCTCAGCTCCTACAATGAGCAGTTCTTC. This sequence encodes CASSGSGGLSSYNEQFF.

This clonotype has a count of ten or more. The V and J genes are TRBV7-9 and TRBJ2-5; D not resolved. The CDR3 loop spans 13 amino acids. The germline V gene encodes CDR1 SEHNR and CDR2 FQNEAQ (reference sequence). Between the trimmed V and J ends, which lost 6 bases and 3 bases, there was a span of 11 bases. The CDR3 bases are TGTGCCAGCAGGTACCTCCCTGAAGAGACCCAGTACTTC. Translated: CASRYLPEETQYF.

This clonotype has ten or more counts. The chain carries TRBV18 and TRBJ2-7, with TRBD1 identical over 7 bases. CDR1 is KGHSH and CDR2 is LQKENI in the germline V gene. Germline trimming cut 3 bases from V and 9 bases from J; bases unmatched to any gene: 5. There are 12 residues in the CDR3. In DNA form, the CDR3 reads TGTGCCAGCTCACCCGACAGGGTTTGGCAGTACTTC. Protein sequence: CASSPDRVWQYF.

This clonotype was detected ten times or more. V gene TRBV11-2 combines with J gene TRBJ2-5; D gene ambiguous. The germline gives CDR1 SGHAT, CDR2 FQNNGV. The germline V and J ends were trimmed by 0 bases and 2 bases, with 1 base remaining between them. This CDR3 contains 12 residues. The CDR3: CASSLDQETQYF. CDR3 DNA: TGTGCCAGCAGCTTAGATCAAGAGACCCAGTACTTC.

A remark on this clonotype: A much larger clone lies one base from this, so it may be a read error. This chain links TRBV7-6 with TRBJ2-3, with 7 bases matching TRBD1. Germline V gives CDR1 SGHVS, CDR2 FNYEAQ. The CDR3 covers 14 residues. The CDR3 nucleotides read TGTGTCAGCAGCTCGGGACAGCCCACAGATACGCAGTATTTT. Its translation is CVSSSGQPTDTQYF.

This clonotype came up many times. This chain connects TRBV3-1 to TRBJ2-1; D not certain. This CDR3 contains 17 residues. Germline assignment: CDR1 LGHDT and CDR2 YNNKEL (reference sequence). Trimming shortened V by 1 base and J by 6 bases, and 19 bases separated the two germline ends. CDR3 region: CASSQVVVAGPGNEQFF. The CDR3 nucleotides are TGTGCCAGCAGCCAAGTTGTGGTGGCCGGGCCAGGCAATGAGCAGTTCTTC.

This clonotype has a count of ten or more. The chain combines TRBV20-1 with TRBJ1-1; D is unclear. V dropped 1 base and J dropped 4 bases, with 7 bases sitting between them. The germline gives CDR1 DFQATT, CDR2 SNEGSKA (reference sequence). CDR3 length: 12 residues. CDR3 bases: TGCAGTGCTAGAGGCCCTTCCACTGAAGCTTTCTTT. Encoded protein: CSARGPSTEAFF.

This clonotype turned up a few times. The rearrangement links TRBV6-5 to TRBJ2-6; perhaps TRBD2 as D (5 bases). This CDR3 is built from 15 residues. V lost 0 bases and J 4 bases, leaving 7 bases between the germline ends. Per the germline V gene, CDR1 is MNHEY and CDR2 is SVGAGI. DNA for the CDR3: TGTGCCAGCAGTTACTCCAGCGGCGGGGCCAACGTCCTGACTTTC. Residues: CASSYSSGGANVLTF.